These 6 T cell receptor beta chains came from one sample sequenced in a study of technical replicates of blood from several donors. Sequencing used immunoSEQ multiplex PCR; TCRdb keeps in-frame clones, though not all of them. Among about 70,000 clones listed, around 97% were seen once. Sequencing input: T cells isolated from PBMCs. These receptors were collected from a human donor in good health.

The genes are TRBV6-1 and TRBJ1-5, with 9 bases lining up with TRBD1. CDR1 and CDR2 (germline): MNHNS, SASEGT. V shed 2 bases, J shed 6 bases, and the junction held 8 bases outside the gene matches. CDR3 size: 16 residues. The CDR3 bases are TGTGCCAGCAGTGAACTCTGGGGACAGGGCGGTCAGCCCCAGCATTTT. Its protein product is CASSELWGQGGQPQHF.

The rearrangement links TRBV7-2 to TRBJ1-4, with a tentative D call TRBD1 (6 bases). The CDR3 runs 14 residues. V lost 4 bases, J lost 7 bases, and 13 bases lay in between. Germline lookup yields CDR1 SGHTA and CDR2 FQGNSA. This CDR3 is CASSSTGFSEKLFF. In nucleotides, the CDR3 is TGTGCCAGCAGCTCAACAGGGTTTTCTGAAAAACTGTTTTTT.

CDR3 loop: CASSITGTNSNQPQHF. DNA for the CDR3: TGTGCCAGTAGTATCACCGGGACAAATAGCAATCAGCCCCAGCATTTT. The chain couples TRBV19 to TRBJ1-5, with a tentative D call TRBD1 (6 bases). V dropped 3 bases and J dropped 0 bases, with 12 bases sitting between them. In germline, CDR1 is LNHDA, CDR2 SQIVND (reference sequence). This CDR3 has 16 residues.

CDR3: CASNMGDLNTEAFF. Written as DNA, the CDR3 is TGCGCCAGCAATATGGGGGACTTAAACACTGAAGCTTTCTTT. The gene calls are TRBV5-1 and TRBJ1-1; weak D call: TRBD1 (5 bases). V lost 6 bases to trimming and J lost 2 bases, with 14 bases between them. The CDR3 has 14 residues. Germline V gene data show CDR1 as SGHRS and CDR2 as YFSETQ.

This clone was counted a few times. This chain uses TRBV7-9 with TRBJ1-1, with 7 bases identical to TRBD1. Germline V gene lookup returns CDR1 SEHNR and CDR2 FQNEAQ (reference sequence). Unmatched junction bases numbered 4, after V lost 6 bases and J lost 3 bases. CDR3 length: 13 residues. The CDR3 sequence is CASRRQGDTEAFF. In nucleotides, the CDR3 is TGTGCCAGCAGGAGACAGGGAGACACTGAAGCTTTCTTT.

This chain connects TRBV19 to TRBJ1-1, with D tentatively TRBD1 (6 bases). The CDR3 covers 13 residues. The germline CDR1 and CDR2 sequences are LNHDA and SQIVND (reference sequence). The ends were cut back, 2 bases at V and 4 bases at J, with 8 bases in the middle. CDR3 sequence reads: CASSIKGVTEAFF. In nucleotides, the CDR3 is TGTGCCAGTAGTATAAAGGGGGTCACTGAAGCTTTCTTT.